This TCR beta chain derives from a study of blood T cell repertoires in COVID-19. The V gene's germline CDR1 is MNHEY and CDR2 SVGAGI. The V and J ends lost 6 bases and 3 bases, in that order; junction bases with no gene match: 6. The CDR3 has 14 residues. Measured with immunoSEQ multiplex PCR; TCRdb has only the in-frame clones, and not every one. Found here are fewer than 400,000 clones, almost 90% of them singletons; the top ten hold under 3%. The rearrangement uses TRBV6-5 and TRBJ2-5, with TRBD1 identical over 8 bases. The origin of this receptor is a woman aged 30 to 39 with COVID-19, enrolled during active disease. Sequenced: peripheral blood. CDR3 DNA sequence: TGTGCCAGCAGGCGGGACAGGCCCGAAGAGACCCAGTACTTC. Residues: CASRRDRPEETQYF.